The rows below give T cell receptor beta chains drawn from one sample of a study of blood T cell repertoires in COVID-19. This table comes from immunoSEQ multiplex PCR, and its TCRdb copy is limited to in-frame clones, with some not included. The repertoire consists of roughly 220,000 clones, with about 86% occurring once and the leading ten covering roughly 15%. The specimen sequenced was PBMCs or T cells enriched from blood (not recorded which). The receptor set was obtained from a woman aged 45-59 years with acute COVID-19. The CDR3 runs from the conserved cysteine through the conserved F or W. The D gene is left open where the match is weak. Clone size is shown for a subset of rows, as once, few, many or a class of expanded clone.

cdr3_nt cdr3_aa j_call d_call v_call clone_size
TGTGCCAGCTCACCAAACGGAGGAAGCTACGAGCAGTACTTC CASSPNGGSYEQYF TRBJ2-7 - TRBV18 -
TGTGCCAGCAGTTACTCCGAGGACTCCTACGAGCAGTACTTC CASSYSEDSYEQYF TRBJ2-7 - TRBV6-5 -
TGTGCCAGCAGCCGCGGGACTAGCGGGGGAGACAATGAGCAGTTCTTC CASSRGTSGGDNEQFF TRBJ2-1 TRBD2 TRBV14 -
TGTGCCAGCTCACCGCGGACTGTTGCAACTAATGAAAAACTGTTTTTT CASSPRTVATNEKLFF TRBJ1-4 - TRBV18 -
TGTGCCAGCTCACCGAATAGCGGGGCCTCCCACAATGAGCAGTTCTTC CASSPNSGASHNEQFF TRBJ2-1 TRBD2 TRBV18 -
TGTGCCAGCAGCTTATCCCAGAAAGGCTACACCTTC CASSLSQKGYTF TRBJ1-2 - TRBV7-9 -
TGTGCCAGCACTAGCGGGAGAGTGAATGAGCAGTTCTTC CASTSGRVNEQFF TRBJ2-1 TRBD2 TRBV27 -
TGTGCCAGCAGTCCACTTACTAGCGGGAGGGCCCGAGGCGAGCAGTACTTC CASSPLTSGRARGEQYF TRBJ2-7 TRBD2 TRBV27 -
TGTGCCAGCAGCTTAGAACTAGCGGGCACAGATACGCAGTATTTT CASSLELAGTDTQYF TRBJ2-3 TRBD2 TRBV5-4 few
TGTGCCACCAGTTTGAGCCGGGAGGGCCCGGAAAACATTCAGTACTTC CATSLSREGPENIQYF TRBJ2-4 TRBD2 TRBV24-1 -
TGTGCCAGCTCATGGACTAGCGGGATCGACACAGATACGCAGTATTTT CASSWTSGIDTDTQYF TRBJ2-3 TRBD2 TRBV18 -
TGTGCCAGCAGCGTACAGTGGCAGAACACCGGGGAGCTGTTTTTT CASSVQWQNTGELFF TRBJ2-2 - TRBV9 -
TGTGCCAGCAGCCTAGCAGCTACAGATACGCAGTATTTT CASSLAATDTQYF TRBJ2-3 - TRBV7-2 -
TGTGCCAGCTCACCACGACAGGGGGACACCGGGGAGCTGTTTTTT CASSPRQGDTGELFF TRBJ2-2 TRBD1 TRBV18 -
TGTGCCAGCAGCTTATCGGGACAGGGGCTATATGAGCAGTACTTC CASSLSGQGLYEQYF TRBJ2-7 TRBD1 TRBV7-9 -
TGTGCCAGCAGTTATCGCGGCCGAACCTCCTACGAGCAGTACTTC CASSYRGRTSYEQYF TRBJ2-7 - TRBV27 -
TGTGCCAGCAGACCGGGACAGGGAACTTCAGGCTACACCTTC CASRPGQGTSGYTF TRBJ1-2 TRBD1 TRBV3-1/TRBV3-2 -
TGTGCCAGCAGCTCCCCAGCCGGCGGTAGCTCCTACAATGAGCAGTTCTTC CASSSPAGGSSYNEQFF TRBJ2-1 - TRBV7-9 -
TGTGCCAGCAAGCGGGGGAACCTCGAAAATTCACCCCTCCACTTT CASKRGNLENSPLHF TRBJ1-6 - TRBV28 -
TGTGCCAGTAGTATACAACAGGGGGCAGGTCAGCCCCAGCATTTT CASSIQQGAGQPQHF TRBJ1-5 TRBD1 TRBV19 -
TGTGCCAGCAGCGCAGGGTCCTACGAGCAGTACTTC CASSAGSYEQYF TRBJ2-7 - TRBV7-6 once
TGTGCCAGCAGCCTCTCTGGAGTCGCGTACGGGAGCACAGATACGCAGTATTTT CASSLSGVAYGSTDTQYF TRBJ2-3 - TRBV7-3 few
TGTGCCAGTACATTTGGACAGGGGGACTACGAGCAGTACTTC CASTFGQGDYEQYF TRBJ2-7 TRBD1 TRBV19 -
TGTGCCACCGGGACTAGCGGCTACAATGAGCAGTTCTTC CATGTSGYNEQFF TRBJ2-1 TRBD2 TRBV19 -
TGTGCCAGCAGCCCCAGAGACAGGGGGCTTTCAACTAATGAAAAACTGTTTTTT CASSPRDRGLSTNEKLFF TRBJ1-4 TRBD1 TRBV4-2 -
TGTGCCAGCAGCTTGGGGACTAGCGCCTACAATGAGCAGTTCTTC CASSLGTSAYNEQFF TRBJ2-1 TRBD2 TRBV7-9 -